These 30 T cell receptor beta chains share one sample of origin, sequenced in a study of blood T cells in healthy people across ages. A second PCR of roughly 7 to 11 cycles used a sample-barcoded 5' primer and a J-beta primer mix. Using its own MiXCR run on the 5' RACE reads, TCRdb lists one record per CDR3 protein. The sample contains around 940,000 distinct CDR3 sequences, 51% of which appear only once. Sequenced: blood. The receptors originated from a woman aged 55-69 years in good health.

The CDR3 sequence is CASSQDQRVGYNEQFF. The CDR3 DNA reads as TGCGCCAGCAGCCAAGATCAGAGGGTAGGGTACAATGAGCAGTTCTTC. The chain is built from TRBV4-1 and TRBJ2-1; TRBD2 is a possible D gene (5 bases). The CDR3 extends over 16 amino acids. V gave up 0 bases and J gave up 4 bases, with 13 bases separating them. Germline lookup yields CDR1 MGHRA and CDR2 YSYEKL.

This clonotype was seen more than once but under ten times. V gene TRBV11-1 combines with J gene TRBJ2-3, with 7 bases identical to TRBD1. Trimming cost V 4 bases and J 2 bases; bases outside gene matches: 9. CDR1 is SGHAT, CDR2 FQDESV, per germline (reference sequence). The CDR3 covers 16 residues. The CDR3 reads CASSSKQGIVTDTQYF. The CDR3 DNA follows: TGTGCCAGCAGCTCGAAACAGGGGATCGTCACAGATACGCAGTATTTT.

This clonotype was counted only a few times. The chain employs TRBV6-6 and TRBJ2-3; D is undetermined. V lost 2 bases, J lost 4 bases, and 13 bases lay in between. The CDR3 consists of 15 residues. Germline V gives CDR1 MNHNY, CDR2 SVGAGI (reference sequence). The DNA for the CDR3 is TGTGCCAGCAGTTACCCCCCCGAGATTGCAGATACGCAGTATTTT. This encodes CASSYPPEIADTQYF.

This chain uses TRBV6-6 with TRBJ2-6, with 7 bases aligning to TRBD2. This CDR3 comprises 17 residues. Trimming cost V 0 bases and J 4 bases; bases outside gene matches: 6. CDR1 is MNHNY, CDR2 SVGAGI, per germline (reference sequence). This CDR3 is CASSYSVGEGGANVLTF. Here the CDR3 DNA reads TGTGCCAGCAGTTACTCCGTCGGGGAGGGCGGGGCCAACGTCCTGACTTTC.

The CDR3 DNA sequence: TGTGCCATCAGTGAGGGGGGGGGCGTAAACGGTGCGGAGACCCAGTACTTC. This translates into CAISEGGGVNGAETQYF. The rearrangement uses TRBV10-3 and TRBJ2-5; a weak D match, TRBD2 (7 bases). Germline V lookup: CDR1 ENHRY, CDR2 SYGVKD. Trimming left V 2 bases short and J 5 bases short, with 21 bases between. The CDR3 consists of 17 residues.

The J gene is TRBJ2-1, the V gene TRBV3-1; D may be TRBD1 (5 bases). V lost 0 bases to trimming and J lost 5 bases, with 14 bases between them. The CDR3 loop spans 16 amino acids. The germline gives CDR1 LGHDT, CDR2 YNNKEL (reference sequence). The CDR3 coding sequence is TGTGCCAGCAGCCAAGAGTTCCAGGGCGGACACAATGAGCAGTTCTTC. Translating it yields CASSQEFQGGHNEQFF.

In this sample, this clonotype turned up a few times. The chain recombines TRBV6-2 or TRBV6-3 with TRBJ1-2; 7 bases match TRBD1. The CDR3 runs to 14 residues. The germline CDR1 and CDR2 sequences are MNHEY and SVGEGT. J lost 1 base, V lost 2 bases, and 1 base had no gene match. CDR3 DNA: TGTGCCAGCAGTTACGGACAGGATAACTATGGCTACACCTTC. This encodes CASSYGQDNYGYTF.

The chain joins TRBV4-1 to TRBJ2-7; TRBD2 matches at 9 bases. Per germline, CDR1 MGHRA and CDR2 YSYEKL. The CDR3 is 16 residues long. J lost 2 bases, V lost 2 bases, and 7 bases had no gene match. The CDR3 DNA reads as TGCGCCAGCAGCCAATCTCTAGCGGGACCCCCCTACGAGCAGTACTTC. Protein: CASSQSLAGPPYEQYF.

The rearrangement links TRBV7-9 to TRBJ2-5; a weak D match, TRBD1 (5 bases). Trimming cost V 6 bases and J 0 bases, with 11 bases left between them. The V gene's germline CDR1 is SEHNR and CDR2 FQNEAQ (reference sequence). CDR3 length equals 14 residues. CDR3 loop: CASRPRQNQETQYF. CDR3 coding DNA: TGTGCCAGCAGACCTAGACAGAACCAAGAGACCCAGTACTTC.

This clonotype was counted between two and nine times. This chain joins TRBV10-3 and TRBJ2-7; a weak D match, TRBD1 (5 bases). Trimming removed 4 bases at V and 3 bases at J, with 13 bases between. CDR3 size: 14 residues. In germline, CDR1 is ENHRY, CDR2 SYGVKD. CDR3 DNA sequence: TGTGCCATCAGTGCGGTCAGGGTTTACTACGAGCAGTACTTC. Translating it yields CAISAVRVYYEQYF.

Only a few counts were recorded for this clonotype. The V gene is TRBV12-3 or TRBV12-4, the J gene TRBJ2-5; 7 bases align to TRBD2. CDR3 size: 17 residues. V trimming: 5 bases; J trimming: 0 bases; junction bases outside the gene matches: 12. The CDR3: CASSPGSGGGNQETQYF. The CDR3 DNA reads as TGTGCCAGCAGTCCGGGTTCAGGCGGGGGTAACCAAGAGACCCAGTACTTC.

This chain's CDR3 is CASTNQARDNEQYF. CDR3 sequence (DNA): TGTGCCAGCACGAACCAAGCGAGGGATAATGAGCAGTACTTC. The chain carries TRBV21-1 and TRBJ2-5; the table's D call, TRBD2, has no DNA check behind it. TRBV21-1 is designated a pseudogene. CDR3 size: 14 residues.

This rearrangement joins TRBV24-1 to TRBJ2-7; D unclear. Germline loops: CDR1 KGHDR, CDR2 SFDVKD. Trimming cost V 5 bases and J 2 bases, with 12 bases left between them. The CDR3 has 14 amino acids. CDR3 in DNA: TGTGCCACCAGTGGTTCGGGCGGCACCTACGAGCAGTACTTC. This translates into CATSGSGGTYEQYF.

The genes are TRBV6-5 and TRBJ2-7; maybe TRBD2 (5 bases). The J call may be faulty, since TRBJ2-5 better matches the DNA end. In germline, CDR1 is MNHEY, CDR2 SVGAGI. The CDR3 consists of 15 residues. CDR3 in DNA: TGTGCCAGCAGTTATGGCAGGAGGATCCAAGAGACCCAGTACTTC. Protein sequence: CASSYGRRIQETQYF.

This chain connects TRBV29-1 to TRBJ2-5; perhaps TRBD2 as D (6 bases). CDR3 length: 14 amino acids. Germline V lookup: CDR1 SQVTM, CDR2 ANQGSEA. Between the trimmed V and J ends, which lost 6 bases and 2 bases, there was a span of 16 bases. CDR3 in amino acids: CSVRPVGGQETQYF. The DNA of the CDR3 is TGCAGCGTGCGGCCCGTGGGGGGACAAGAGACCCAGTACTTC.

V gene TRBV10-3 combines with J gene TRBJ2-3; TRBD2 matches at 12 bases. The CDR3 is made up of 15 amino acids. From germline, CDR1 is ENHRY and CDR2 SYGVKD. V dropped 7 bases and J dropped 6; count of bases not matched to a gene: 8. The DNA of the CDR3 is TGTGCCATCATGTCCGGACTAGCGGGATTGGATACGCAGTATTTT. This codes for CAIMSGLAGLDTQYF.

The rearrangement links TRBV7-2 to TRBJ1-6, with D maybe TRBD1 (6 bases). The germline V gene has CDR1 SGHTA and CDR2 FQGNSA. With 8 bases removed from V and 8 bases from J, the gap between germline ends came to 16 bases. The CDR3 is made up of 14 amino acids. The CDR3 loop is CASASKRGDSPLHF. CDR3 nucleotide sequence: TGTGCCAGCGCCTCTAAGAGGGGGGATTCACCCCTCCACTTT.

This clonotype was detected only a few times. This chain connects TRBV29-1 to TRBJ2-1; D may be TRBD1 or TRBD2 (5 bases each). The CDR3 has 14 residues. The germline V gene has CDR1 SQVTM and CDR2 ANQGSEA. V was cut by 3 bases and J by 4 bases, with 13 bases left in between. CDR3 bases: TGCAGCGTTGACATCGGGACGCTTTACAATGAGCAGTTCTTC. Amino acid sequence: CSVDIGTLYNEQFF.

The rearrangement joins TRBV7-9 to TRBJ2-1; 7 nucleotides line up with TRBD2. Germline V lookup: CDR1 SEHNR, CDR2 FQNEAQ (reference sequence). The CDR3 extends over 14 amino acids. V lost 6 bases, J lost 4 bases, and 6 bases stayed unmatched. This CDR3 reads CASSSSGIYNEQFF. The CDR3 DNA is TGTGCCAGCAGTTCTAGCGGCATATACAATGAGCAGTTCTTC.

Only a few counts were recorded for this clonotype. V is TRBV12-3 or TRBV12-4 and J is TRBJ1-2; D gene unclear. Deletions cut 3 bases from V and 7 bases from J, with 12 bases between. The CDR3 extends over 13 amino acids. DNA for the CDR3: TGTGCCAGCAGTTTCATCCTTGTGAGTGGCTACACCTTC. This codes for CASSFILVSGYTF.

The CDR3 DNA follows: TGTGCCAGCAGCCAAGAGTGGAGGGCCTACGAGCAGTACTTC. Its protein product is CASSQEWRAYEQYF. The V call is TRBV4-2, the J call TRBJ2-7; a possible D gene is TRBD2 (6 bases). The V gene lost 0 bases and the J gene lost 2 bases, with 8 bases spanning the gap. Germline CDR1 reads LGHNA; CDR2 reads YNFKEQ. CDR3 size: 14 residues.

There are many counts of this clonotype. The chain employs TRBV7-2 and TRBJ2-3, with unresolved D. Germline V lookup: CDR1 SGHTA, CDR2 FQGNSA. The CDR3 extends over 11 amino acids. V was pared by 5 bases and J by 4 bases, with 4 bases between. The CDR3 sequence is CASSPADTQYF. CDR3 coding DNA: TGTGCCAGCAGCCCCGCAGATACGCAGTATTTT.

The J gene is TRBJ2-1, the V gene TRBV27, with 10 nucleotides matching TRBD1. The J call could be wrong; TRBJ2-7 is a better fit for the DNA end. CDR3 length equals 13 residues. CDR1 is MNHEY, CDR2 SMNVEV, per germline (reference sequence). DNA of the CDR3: TGTGCCAGTGGGGGGACAGGGGCCAATGAGCAGTACTTC. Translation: CASGGTGANEQYF.

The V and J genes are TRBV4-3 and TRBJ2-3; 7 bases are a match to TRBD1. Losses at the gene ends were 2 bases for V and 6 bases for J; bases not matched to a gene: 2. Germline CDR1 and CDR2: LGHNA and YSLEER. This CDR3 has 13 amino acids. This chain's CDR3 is CASSQIRGDTQYF. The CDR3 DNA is TGCGCCAGCAGCCAAATCAGGGGGGATACGCAGTATTTT.

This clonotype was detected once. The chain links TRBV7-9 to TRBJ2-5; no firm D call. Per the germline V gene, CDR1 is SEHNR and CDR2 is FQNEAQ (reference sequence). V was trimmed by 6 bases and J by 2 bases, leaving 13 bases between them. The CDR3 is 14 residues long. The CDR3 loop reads CASSPTPRQETQYF. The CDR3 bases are TGTGCCAGCAGTCCCACCCCTCGACAAGAGACCCAGTACTTC.

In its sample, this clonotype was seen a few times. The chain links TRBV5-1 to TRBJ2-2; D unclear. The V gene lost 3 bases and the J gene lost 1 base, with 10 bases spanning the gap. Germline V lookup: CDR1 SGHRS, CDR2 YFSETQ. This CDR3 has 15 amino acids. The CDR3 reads CASSWTPGNTGELFF. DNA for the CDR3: TGCGCCAGCAGCTGGACGCCGGGGAACACCGGGGAGCTGTTTTTT.

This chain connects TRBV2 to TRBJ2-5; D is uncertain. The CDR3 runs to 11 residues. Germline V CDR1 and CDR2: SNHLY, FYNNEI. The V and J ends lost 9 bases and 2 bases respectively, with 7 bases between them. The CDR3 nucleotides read TGTGCCAGTGTACTTCAAGAGACCCAGTACTTC. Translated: CASVLQETQYF.

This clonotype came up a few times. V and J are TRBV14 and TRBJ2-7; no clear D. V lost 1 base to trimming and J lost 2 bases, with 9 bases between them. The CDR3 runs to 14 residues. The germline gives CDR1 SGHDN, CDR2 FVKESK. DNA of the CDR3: TGTGCCAGCAGCCAAGTAAGGCGGCCCTACGAGCAGTACTTC. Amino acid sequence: CASSQVRRPYEQYF. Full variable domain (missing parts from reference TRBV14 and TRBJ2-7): EAGVTQFPSHSVIEKGQTVTLRCDPISGHDNLYWYRRVMGKEIKFLLHFVKESKQDESGMPNNRFLAERTGGTYSTLKVQPAELEDSGVYFCASSQVRRPYEQYFGPGTRLTVT.

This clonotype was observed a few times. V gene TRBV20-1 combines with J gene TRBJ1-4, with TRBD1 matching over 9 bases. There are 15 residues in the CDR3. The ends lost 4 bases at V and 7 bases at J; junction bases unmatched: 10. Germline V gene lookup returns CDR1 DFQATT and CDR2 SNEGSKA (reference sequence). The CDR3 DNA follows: TGCAGTGCTAAAGACAGGGGGAGGATACGTGAAAAACTGTTTTTT. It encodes CSAKDRGRIREKLFF.

Written as DNA, the CDR3 is TGTGCCAGCAGTTTATTGAGGGAGGGCCCTCCGGATACGCAGTATTTT. Translating gives CASSLLREGPPDTQYF. The rearrangement uses TRBV27 and TRBJ2-3, with 7 nucleotides matching TRBD2. Trimming at V came to 1 base and at J to 6 bases, leaving 10 bases not matched to a gene. Germline values: CDR1 MNHEY, CDR2 SMNVEV (reference sequence). CDR3 length equals 16 residues.